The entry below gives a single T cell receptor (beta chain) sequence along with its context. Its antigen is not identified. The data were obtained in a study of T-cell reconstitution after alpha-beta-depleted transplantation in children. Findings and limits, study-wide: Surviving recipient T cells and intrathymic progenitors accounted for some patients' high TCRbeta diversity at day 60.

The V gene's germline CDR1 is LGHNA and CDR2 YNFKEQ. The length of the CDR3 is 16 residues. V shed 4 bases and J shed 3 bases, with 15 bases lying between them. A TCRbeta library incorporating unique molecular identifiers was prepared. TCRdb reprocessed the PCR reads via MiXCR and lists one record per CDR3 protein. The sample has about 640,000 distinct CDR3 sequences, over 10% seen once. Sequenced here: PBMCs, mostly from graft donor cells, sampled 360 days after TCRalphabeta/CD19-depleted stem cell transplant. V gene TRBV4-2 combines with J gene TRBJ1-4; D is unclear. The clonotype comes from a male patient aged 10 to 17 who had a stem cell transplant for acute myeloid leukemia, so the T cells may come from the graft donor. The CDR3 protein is CASSPDGVTANEKLFF. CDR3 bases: TGTGCCAGCAGCCCGGATGGAGTTACGGCTAATGAAAAACTGTTTTTT.